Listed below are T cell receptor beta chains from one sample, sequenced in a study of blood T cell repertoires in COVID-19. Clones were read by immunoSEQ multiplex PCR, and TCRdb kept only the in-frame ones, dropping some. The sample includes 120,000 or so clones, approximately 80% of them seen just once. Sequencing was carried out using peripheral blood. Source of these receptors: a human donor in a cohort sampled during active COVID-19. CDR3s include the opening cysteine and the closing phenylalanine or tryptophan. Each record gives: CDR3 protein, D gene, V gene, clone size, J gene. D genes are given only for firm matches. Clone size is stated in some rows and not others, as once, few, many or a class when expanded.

CASSLTSGFYNEQFF - TRBV7-3 - TRBJ2-1
CASSQGVGGSYGYTF - TRBV4-3 - TRBJ1-2
CASSPSGTGVSYTF TRBD1 TRBV5-1 - TRBJ1-2
CASSLDRGRDEAFF TRBD1 TRBV7-2 - TRBJ1-1
CSVSGTGVYNEQFF TRBD1 TRBV29-1 few TRBJ2-1
CASSFYPIDRGLDEQYF TRBD1 TRBV27 - TRBJ2-7
CASSLDTLNYGYTF - TRBV7-3 - TRBJ1-2
CASWGGGQNTEAFF - TRBV12-5 - TRBJ1-1
CATSDLQGSGNTGELFF - TRBV24-1 - TRBJ2-2
CASSYSGAVSSYEQYF - TRBV6-5 - TRBJ2-7
CASSQTGANQETQYF TRBD1 TRBV2 - TRBJ2-5
CASSPGTGAGNTIYF TRBD1 TRBV18 - TRBJ1-3
CASSKGVGQIYGYTF TRBD1 TRBV2 - TRBJ1-2
CATVGRDEAFF - TRBV6-6 - TRBJ1-1
CASSLTGGSEGYTF TRBD1 TRBV5-1 - TRBJ1-2
CASSLTGVNEKLFF TRBD1 TRBV5-4 few TRBJ1-4
CASSSGTGENQPQHF - TRBV28 - TRBJ1-5
CASRKDRGPHQPQHF TRBD1 TRBV6-6 - TRBJ1-5
CASSPGGLGDTQYF TRBD2 TRBV3-1/TRBV3-2 - TRBJ2-3
CASSSGQGKNIQYF TRBD1 TRBV4-3 - TRBJ2-4
CASSFPPRGLTDTQYF - TRBV12-1 once TRBJ2-3
CASIKEGLYEQYF - TRBV10-1 - TRBJ2-7
CASSEALAGLTDTQYF TRBD2 TRBV6-1 - TRBJ2-3
CASSVGGRVYGYTF - TRBV27 - TRBJ1-2
CAISGGQHEAFF - TRBV10-3 many TRBJ1-1
CATSPGTGVFYEQYF TRBD1 TRBV10-3 - TRBJ2-7
CASSLGQGDSPLHF TRBD1 TRBV5-1 - TRBJ1-6
CASAGGPPTEAFF - TRBV5-4 - TRBJ1-1
CASSLASGANVLTF - TRBV5-1 - TRBJ2-6
CASQGTDYGYTF - TRBV6-6 - TRBJ1-2
CASTRAGGVLETQYF TRBD2 TRBV5-4 - TRBJ2-5
CATRKQPSPTYEQYF - TRBV15 - TRBJ2-7
CASSKLNQPQHF - TRBV6-5 - TRBJ1-5
CASAGTGTYEQYF TRBD1 TRBV7-9 - TRBJ2-7
CATSKTGVNHSPLHF TRBD1 TRBV19 - TRBJ1-6
CASSLGDNPNQPQHF - TRBV5-1 - TRBJ1-5
CASVGGNRNTEAFF - TRBV19 - TRBJ1-1
CASSPVGSGRSYEQYF - TRBV14 - TRBJ2-7
CASSVTGGAGYGYTF TRBD1 TRBV2 - TRBJ1-2
CASNNRGTKFAEQFF TRBD2 TRBV19 - TRBJ2-1
CAWRQGSFEKLFF - TRBV30 few TRBJ1-4
CASSPGTVGNTIYF TRBD1 TRBV18 once TRBJ1-3
CASSPTQGSYEQYF TRBD1 TRBV5-6 few TRBJ2-7
CAISEEGRGDTQYF - TRBV10-3 - TRBJ2-3
CASSGAGGAQYEKLFF TRBD1 TRBV9 - TRBJ1-4
CASSTTSGTRNEQFF TRBD2 TRBV6-5 - TRBJ2-1
CASSQGDSQSSYNEQFF TRBD1 TRBV4-3 - TRBJ2-1
CASSLTPANTGELFF - TRBV7-9 - TRBJ2-2
CASSVVKREQYF - TRBV9 - TRBJ2-7
CASSLKTSRSPLHF - TRBV7-2 - TRBJ1-6
CASSLSTETEAFF - TRBV7-3 - TRBJ1-1
CASGDRGKGYEQYF TRBD1 TRBV5-6 - TRBJ2-7
CASSPSGGVSGYTF - TRBV3-1/TRBV3-2 - TRBJ1-2
CASSEEGDRGISPLHF TRBD1 TRBV6-1 - TRBJ1-6